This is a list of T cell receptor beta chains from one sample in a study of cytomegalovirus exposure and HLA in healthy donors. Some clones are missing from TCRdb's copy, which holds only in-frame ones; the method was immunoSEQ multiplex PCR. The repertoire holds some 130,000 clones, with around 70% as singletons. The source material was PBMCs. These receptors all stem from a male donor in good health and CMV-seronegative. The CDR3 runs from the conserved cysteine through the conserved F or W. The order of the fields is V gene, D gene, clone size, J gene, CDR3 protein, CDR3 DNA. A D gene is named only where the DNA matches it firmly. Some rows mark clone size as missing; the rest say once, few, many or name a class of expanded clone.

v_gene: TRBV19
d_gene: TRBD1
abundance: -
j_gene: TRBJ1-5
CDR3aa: CASSENWDSRNQPQHF
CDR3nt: TGTGCCAGTAGTGAAAACTGGGACAGCCGCAATCAGCCCCAGCATTTT

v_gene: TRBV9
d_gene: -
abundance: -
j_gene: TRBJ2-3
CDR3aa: CASTKTGAKATDTQYF
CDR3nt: TGTGCCAGCACCAAAACGGGAGCGAAAGCCACAGATACGCAGTATTTT

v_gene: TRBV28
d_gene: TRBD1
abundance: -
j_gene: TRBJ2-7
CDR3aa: CASSSGTGSSYEQYF
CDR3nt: TGTGCCAGCAGTTCCGGGACAGGAAGTTCCTACGAGCAGTACTTC

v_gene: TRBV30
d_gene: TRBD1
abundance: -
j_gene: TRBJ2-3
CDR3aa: CAWKGQDRDTQYF
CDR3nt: TGTGCCTGGAAGGGACAGGATCGAGATACGCAGTATTTT

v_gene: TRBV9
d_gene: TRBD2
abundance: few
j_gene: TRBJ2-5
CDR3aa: CASSLIAGGDQETQYF
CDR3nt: TGTGCCAGCAGCCTCATAGCGGGAGGGGACCAAGAGACCCAGTACTTC

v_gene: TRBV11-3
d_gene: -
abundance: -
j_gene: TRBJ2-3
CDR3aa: CASSQGEGNTDTQYF
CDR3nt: TGTGCCAGCAGCCAAGGGGAAGGGAATACAGATACGCAGTATTTT

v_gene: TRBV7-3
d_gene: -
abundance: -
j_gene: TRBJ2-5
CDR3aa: CASSAQGLQETQYF
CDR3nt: TGTGCCAGCAGCGCCCAGGGGCTCCAAGAGACCCAGTACTTC

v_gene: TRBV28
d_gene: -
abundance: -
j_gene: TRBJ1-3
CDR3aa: CASSTPSTGLISGNTIYF
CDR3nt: TGTGCCAGCAGTACCCCCTCTACCGGGTTGATATCTGGAAACACCATATATTTT

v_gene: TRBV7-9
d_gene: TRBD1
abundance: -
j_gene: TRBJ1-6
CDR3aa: CASSLKVGTGMSPLHF
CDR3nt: TGTGCCAGCAGCTTGAAAGTGGGGACAGGGATGTCACCCCTCCACTTT

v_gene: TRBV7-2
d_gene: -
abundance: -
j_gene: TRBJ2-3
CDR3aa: CASRFTTDTQYF
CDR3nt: TGTGCCAGCCGCTTCACAACAGATACGCAGTATTTT

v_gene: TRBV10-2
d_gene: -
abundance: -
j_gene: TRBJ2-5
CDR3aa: CASSDRETQYF
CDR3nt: TGCGCCAGCAGTGATAGAGAGACCCAGTACTTC

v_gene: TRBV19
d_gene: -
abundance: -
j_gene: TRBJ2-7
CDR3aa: CASRKGYEQYF
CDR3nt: TGTGCCAGTAGAAAGGGGTACGAGCAGTACTTC

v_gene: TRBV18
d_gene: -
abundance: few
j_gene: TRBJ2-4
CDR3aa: CASSPTARGTVLAKNIQYF
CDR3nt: TGTGCCAGCTCACCGACAGCGCGAGGAACCGTTCTAGCCAAAAACATTCAGTACTTC

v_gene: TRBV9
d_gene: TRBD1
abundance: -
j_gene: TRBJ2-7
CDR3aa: CASSPAPGQDYEQYF
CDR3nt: TGTGCCAGCAGCCCGGCGCCGGGACAGGATTACGAGCAGTACTTC

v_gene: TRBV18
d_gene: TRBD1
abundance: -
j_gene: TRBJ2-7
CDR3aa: CASSPGQGDLYEQYF
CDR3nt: TGTGCCAGCTCACCGGGACAGGGGGATCTCTACGAGCAGTACTTC

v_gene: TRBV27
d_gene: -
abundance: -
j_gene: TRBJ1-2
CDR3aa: CASSSPGQAYGYTF
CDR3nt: TGTGCCAGCAGTTCTCCTGGACAAGCCTATGGCTACACCTTC

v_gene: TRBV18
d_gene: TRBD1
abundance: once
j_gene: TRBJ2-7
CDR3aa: CASSPNVGTGTYEQYF
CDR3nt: TGTGCCAGCTCACCTAATGTTGGGACAGGGACCTACGAGCAGTACTTC

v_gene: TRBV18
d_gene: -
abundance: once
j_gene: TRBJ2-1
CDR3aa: CASSRVVSSYNEQFF
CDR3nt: TGTGCCAGCTCGCGCGTGGTAAGCTCCTACAATGAGCAGTTCTTC

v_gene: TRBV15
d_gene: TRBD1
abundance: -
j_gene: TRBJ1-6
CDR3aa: CATSGGGTGTYNSPLHF
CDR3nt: TGTGCCACCAGCGGTGGGGGGACAGGGACCTATAATTCACCCCTCCACTTT

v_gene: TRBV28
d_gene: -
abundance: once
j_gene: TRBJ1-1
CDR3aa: CASSPGGPNTEAFF
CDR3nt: TGTGCCAGCAGTCCGGGGGGGCCGAACACTGAAGCTTTCTTT

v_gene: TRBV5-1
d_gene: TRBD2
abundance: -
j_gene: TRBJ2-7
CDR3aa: CASSLVAGVPLEQYF
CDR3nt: TGCGCCAGCAGCTTGGTGGCGGGGGTACCTCTCGAGCAGTACTTC